What follows describes a single TCR beta chain. These data come from a study of Tregs in tolerant kidney transplant recipients. The V and J ends lost 3 bases and 6 bases, in that order; junction bases with no gene match: 7. CDR3 length equals 14 residues. Looked up from germline, CDR1 is LNHDA and CDR2 is SQIVND (reference sequence). Related graft donors supplied nonmyeloablative bone marrow transplants, and mixed chimerism was transient. Sequencing used immunoSEQ multiplex PCR; TCRdb keeps in-frame clones, though not all of them. Here the sample spans tens of thousands of clones, around 87% being singletons.

The sequences come from CD4+ T cells from blood (PBMCs), collected 6 months after the transplant. This TCR was recovered from a human patient who received a combined kidney and bone marrow transplant. Certain T cells may be donor cells from the graft. The chain joins TRBV19 to TRBJ1-1; 7 bases are a match to TRBD1. CDR3 nucleotides: TGTGCCAGTAGTATCACAGGGGATTGGGCTGAAGCTTTCTTT. Amino acids: CASSITGDWAEAFF.